A selection of T cell receptor beta chains follows, all from one sample in a study of neurological immune-mediated disorders. TCRdb re-called the 5' RACE reads with MiXCR, one entry per CDR3 protein. The table has tens of thousands of distinct CDR3 sequences, roughly 13% seen once. Material: PBMCs. Source of these receptors: a female donor in good health. Both conserved end residues are part of each CDR3. A D gene is named only where the DNA matches it firmly. Size is stated for part of the rows, as once, few or many counts, or as a class when the clone is expanded.

-	TRBV7-2	TRBJ1-1	-	TGTGCCAGCAGCTTAGCGGGGGTTCGGCGGAACACTGAAGCTTTCTTT	CASSLAGVRRNTEAFF
-	TRBV25-1	TRBJ1-1	-	TGTGCCACCCGGGGGGCCGCTGAAGCTTTCTTT	CATRGAAEAFF
many	TRBV19	TRBJ2-5	-	TGTGCCAGTACCTCGACAGTCGAAGAGACCCAGTACTTC	CASTSTVEETQYF
many	TRBV5-1	TRBJ2-2	-	TGCGCCAGCAGCTTCGACGGATTGAACACCGGGGAGCTGTTTTTT	CASSFDGLNTGELFF
-	TRBV5-1	TRBJ1-1	TRBD1	TGCGCCAGCAGCTGGGCCAGGGGGGGCACTGAAGCTTTCTTT	CASSWARGGTEAFF
many	TRBV5-6	TRBJ2-3	-	TGTGCCAGCAGCTTGGGAGGGGTCCATAGCACAGATACGCAGTATTTT	CASSLGGVHSTDTQYF
many	TRBV7-9	TRBJ2-1	TRBD2	TGTGCCAGCAGCCCGCGGACTAGCGGGAGTACTGAGCAGTTCTTC	CASSPRTSGSTEQFF
few	TRBV20-1	TRBJ2-4	-	TGCACTGCGGCCCTAGCCAAAAACATTCAGTACTTC	CTAALAKNIQYF
many	TRBV6-1	TRBJ2-2	TRBD1	TGTGCCAGCAGTGGGACAGGGGTCGCGACCGGGGAGCTGTTTTTT	CASSGTGVATGELFF
once	TRBV7-9	TRBJ2-1	TRBD2	TGTGCCAGCAGCTTAGACCGCGGGAGCCCCGGTAGTGAGCAGTTCTTC	CASSLDRGSPGSEQFF